The rows below give T cell receptor beta chains drawn from one sample of a study of T cells in Graves' hyperthyroidism and ophthalmopathy. TCRdb passed the multiplex PCR reads through MiXCR, listing each CDR3 protein once. In the table there are fewer than 500,000 distinct CDR3 sequences, approximately 14% of which are singletons. Sequencing input: blood. These receptors all come from a woman in her thirties with Graves' ophthalmopathy. Both conserved end residues are part of each CDR3. Each record gives: CDR3 DNA, CDR3 protein, V gene, D gene, CDR3 length, clone size, J gene. D genes are given only for firm matches. Only part of the rows carry a size: once, few, many, or a class if the clone is expanded.

CDR3 DNA: TGCAGTGCGATACCCGGGACGGGGTCCTACGAGCAGTACTTC
CDR3 protein: CSAIPGTGSYEQYF
V gene: TRBV20-1
D gene: NA
CDR3 length: 14
clone size: many
J gene: TRBJ2-7

CDR3 DNA: TGCAGTGCTAGAGATTTGGGGACTAGCGGGGGGGCCGGGGCCAAAAACATTCAGTACTTC
CDR3 protein: CSARDLGTSGGAGAKNIQYF
V gene: TRBV20-1
D gene: TRBD2
CDR3 length: 20
clone size: NA
J gene: TRBJ2-4

CDR3 DNA: TGTGCCAGCAGCTTGGAAGAGGTCCAATCACCCCTCCACTTT
CDR3 protein: CASSLEEVQSPLHF
V gene: TRBV5-8
D gene: NA
CDR3 length: 14
clone size: many
J gene: TRBJ1-6

CDR3 DNA: TGTGCCAGCTCACCGACAGGGGCGAACACTGAAGCTTTCTTT
CDR3 protein: CASSPTGANTEAFF
V gene: TRBV18
D gene: TRBD1
CDR3 length: 14
clone size: many
J gene: TRBJ1-1

CDR3 DNA: TGTGCCAGCACCTGGACAAGTCGCTACACCTTC
CDR3 protein: CASTWTSRYTF
V gene: TRBV3-1
D gene: NA
CDR3 length: 11
clone size: many
J gene: TRBJ1-2

CDR3 DNA: TGTGCCAGCAGCTTGGCCGGGACAGGGACGTTCGGTGAGCAGTTCTTC
CDR3 protein: CASSLAGTGTFGEQFF
V gene: TRBV7-3
D gene: TRBD1
CDR3 length: 16
clone size: many
J gene: TRBJ2-1

CDR3 DNA: TGTGCCAGCAGTGACAGTCGTCCTGGCTACGCCTTC
CDR3 protein: CASSDSRPGYAF
V gene: TRBV6-4
D gene: NA
CDR3 length: 12
clone size: NA
J gene: TRBJ1-2

CDR3 DNA: TGTGCCAGCAGTGAAGTTACCTTTCCCCCGTACGAGCAGTACTTC
CDR3 protein: CASSEVTFPPYEQYF
V gene: TRBV2
D gene: NA
CDR3 length: 15
clone size: many
J gene: TRBJ2-7

CDR3 DNA: TGTGCCAGCAGCTTTGGACAGGCCAACAATGAGCAGTTCTTC
CDR3 protein: CASSFGQANNEQFF
V gene: TRBV11-2
D gene: TRBD1
CDR3 length: 14
clone size: many
J gene: TRBJ2-1

CDR3 DNA: TGTGCCAGCAGTGAAGGTTTTGACCTCCCACGGCCCCAGCATTTT
CDR3 protein: CASSEGFDLPRPQHF
V gene: TRBV6-1
D gene: NA
CDR3 length: 15
clone size: few
J gene: TRBJ1-5

CDR3 DNA: TGCGCCAGCAGCCCCGGGGGCGCGGAGACCCAGTACTTC
CDR3 protein: CASSPGGAETQYF
V gene: TRBV5-1
D gene: NA
CDR3 length: 13
clone size: NA
J gene: TRBJ2-5

CDR3 DNA: TGTGCCAGCAGGGCTGTTACCTCCTCCTACAATGAGCAGTTCTTC
CDR3 protein: CASRAVTSSYNEQFF
V gene: TRBV6-1
D gene: NA
CDR3 length: 15
clone size: few
J gene: TRBJ2-1

CDR3 DNA: TGTGCCAGCAGCCAAGGTCAGGGGGCTGATACGCAGTATTTT
CDR3 protein: CASSQGQGADTQYF
V gene: TRBV3-1
D gene: TRBD1
CDR3 length: 14
clone size: many
J gene: TRBJ2-3

CDR3 DNA: TGTGCCAGCTCACTCAGTGGTAGCTCCTACGAGCAGTACTTC
CDR3 protein: CASSLSGSSYEQYF
V gene: TRBV18
D gene: NA
CDR3 length: 14
clone size: many
J gene: TRBJ2-7

CDR3 DNA: TGTGCCAGCAGCCAAGGGACAGGTTGGGTTCGCTCCTATAATTCACCCCTCCACTTT
CDR3 protein: CASSQGTGWVRSYNSPLHF
V gene: TRBV28
D gene: TRBD1
CDR3 length: 19
clone size: few
J gene: TRBJ1-6

CDR3 DNA: TGTGCCACAAGCGGGGGGGGCAACACCGGGGAGCTGTTTTTT
CDR3 protein: CATSGGGNTGELFF
V gene: TRBV5-4
D gene: TRBD2
CDR3 length: 14
clone size: NA
J gene: TRBJ2-2

CDR3 DNA: TGTGCCAGCCAGGAGGGGACCGGGGAGCTGTTTTTT
CDR3 protein: CASQEGTGELFF
V gene: TRBV27
D gene: NA
CDR3 length: 12
clone size: NA
J gene: TRBJ2-2

CDR3 DNA: TGTGCCAGCAGTTTATCCCCTATCTGGGACAGGGGGACTGAAGCTTTCTTT
CDR3 protein: CASSLSPIWDRGTEAFF
V gene: TRBV28
D gene: TRBD1
CDR3 length: 17
clone size: many
J gene: TRBJ1-1

CDR3 DNA: TGTGCCAGCAGTGCGACAGGGATCTATGGCTACACCTTC
CDR3 protein: CASSATGIYGYTF
V gene: TRBV12-3/TRBV12-4
D gene: TRBD1
CDR3 length: 13
clone size: many
J gene: TRBJ1-2

CDR3 DNA: TGTGCCAGCAGAACCGGTATGAACACTGAAGCTTTCTTT
CDR3 protein: CASRTGMNTEAFF
V gene: TRBV14
D gene: NA
CDR3 length: 13
clone size: many
J gene: TRBJ1-1

CDR3 DNA: TGTGCCATCAGTGAGACGGCCGGTAACTATGGCTACACCTTC
CDR3 protein: CAISETAGNYGYTF
V gene: TRBV10-3
D gene: NA
CDR3 length: 14
clone size: many
J gene: TRBJ1-2

CDR3 DNA: TGTGCCAGCAACACAAACGCTCTAGCGGGGGAAACCTCCTACAATGAGCAGTTCTTC
CDR3 protein: CASNTNALAGETSYNEQFF
V gene: TRBV7-9
D gene: TRBD2
CDR3 length: 19
clone size: few
J gene: TRBJ2-1

CDR3 DNA: TGTGCCAGCAGGCCGGGACTCCGCAACACCGGGGAGCTGTTTTTT
CDR3 protein: CASRPGLRNTGELFF
V gene: TRBV2
D gene: NA
CDR3 length: 15
clone size: many
J gene: TRBJ2-2